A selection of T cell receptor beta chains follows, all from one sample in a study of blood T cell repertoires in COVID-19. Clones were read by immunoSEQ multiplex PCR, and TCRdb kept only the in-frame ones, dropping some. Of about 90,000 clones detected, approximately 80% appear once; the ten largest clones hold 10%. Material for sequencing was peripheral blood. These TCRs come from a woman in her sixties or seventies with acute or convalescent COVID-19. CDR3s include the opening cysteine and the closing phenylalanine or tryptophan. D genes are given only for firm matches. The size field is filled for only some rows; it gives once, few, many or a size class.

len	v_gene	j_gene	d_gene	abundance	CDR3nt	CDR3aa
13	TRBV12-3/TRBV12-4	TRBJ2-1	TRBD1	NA	TGTGCCAGCAGTCGGGACAGCTACAATGAGCAGTTCTTC	CASSRDSYNEQFF
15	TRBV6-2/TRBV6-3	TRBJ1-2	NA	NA	TGTGCCAGCAGTACCTGGGACATTGATAACTATGGCTACACCTTC	CASSTWDIDNYGYTF
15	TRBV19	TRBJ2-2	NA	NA	TGTGCCAGTAGTATAGATCCGGGGAACACCGGGGAGCTGTTTTTT	CASSIDPGNTGELFF
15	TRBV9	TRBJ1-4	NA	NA	TGTGCCAGCAGCACGGACACTACAACTAATGAAAAACTGTTTTTT	CASSTDTTTNEKLFF
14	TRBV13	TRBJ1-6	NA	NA	TGTGCCAGCAGCTTTCGGGGGGGGAATTCACCCCTCCACTTT	CASSFRGGNSPLHF
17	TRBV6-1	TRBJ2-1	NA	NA	TGTGCCAGCAGTGAATTGTTCGCGGGCGTGGCCCCTGGTGAGCAGTTCTTC	CASSELFAGVAPGEQFF
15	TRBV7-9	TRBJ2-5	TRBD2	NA	TGTGCCAGCAGCTTGGGACTAGCCCTACAAGAGACCCAGTACTTC	CASSLGLALQETQYF
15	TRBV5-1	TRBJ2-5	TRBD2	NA	TGCGCCAGCAGCCCGGGACTAGCGGGGCAAGAGACCCAGTACTTC	CASSPGLAGQETQYF
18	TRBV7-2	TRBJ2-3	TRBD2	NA	TGTGCCAGCAGCTTACGGCCTACTAGCGGGGGGGGAACAGATACGCAGTATTTT	CASSLRPTSGGGTDTQYF
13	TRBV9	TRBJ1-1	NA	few	TGTGCCAGCAGCCTCAGGGTAAGCACTGAAGCTTTCTTT	CASSLRVSTEAFF
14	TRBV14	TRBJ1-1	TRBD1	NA	TGTGCCAGCAGCCGCATGGGACAGGGCGGTGAAGCTTTCTTT	CASSRMGQGGEAFF
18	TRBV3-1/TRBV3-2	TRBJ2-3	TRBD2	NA	TGTGCCAGCAGCCAAGCCGAGCGTTGGCGGGAGGGAGGGGATACGCAGTATTTT	CASSQAERWREGGDTQYF
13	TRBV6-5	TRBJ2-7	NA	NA	TGTGCCAGCAGTTACTCAACTAGCTACGAGCAGTACTTC	CASSYSTSYEQYF
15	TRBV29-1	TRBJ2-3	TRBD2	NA	TGCAGCGTACAAATTCTAGCGGGGTACACAGATACGCAGTATTTT	CSVQILAGYTDTQYF
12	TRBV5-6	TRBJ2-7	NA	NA	TGTGCCAGCAGCTGGGGCCCAGGCGAGCAGTACTTC	CASSWGPGEQYF
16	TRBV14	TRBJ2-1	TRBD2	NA	TGTGCCAGCAGCCAACTAGCGGGAGGGCCGATCAATGAGCAGTTCTTC	CASSQLAGGPINEQFF
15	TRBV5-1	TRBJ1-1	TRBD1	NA	TGCGCCAGCAGCTTGGCGACAGGGGGGAACACTGAAGCTTTCTTT	CASSLATGGNTEAFF
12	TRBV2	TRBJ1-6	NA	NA	TGTGCCAGCCGGACAGTTTATTCACCCCTCCACTTT	CASRTVYSPLHF
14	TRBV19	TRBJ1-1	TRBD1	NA	TGTGCCAGTAGTTTCTGGACAGGGCGGCCCAGGGCTTTCTTT	CASSFWTGRPRAFF
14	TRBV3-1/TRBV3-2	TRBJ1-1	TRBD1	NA	TGTGCCAGCAGCCAAGATCGGGGGACAGGGAAAGCTTTCTTT	CASSQDRGTGKAFF
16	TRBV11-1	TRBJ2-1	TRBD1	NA	TGTGCCAGCAGCACCCTCGGACAGGGCTCCTACAATGAGCAGTTCTTC	CASSTLGQGSYNEQFF
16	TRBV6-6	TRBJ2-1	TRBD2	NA	TGTGCCAGCAGTGACTTAGCGGGAGAGTTCTACAATGAGCAGTTCTTC	CASSDLAGEFYNEQFF
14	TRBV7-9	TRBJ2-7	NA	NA	TGTGCCAGCAGCTTATTATCAGGGAACCACGAGCAGTACTTC	CASSLLSGNHEQYF
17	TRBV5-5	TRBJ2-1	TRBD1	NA	TGTGCCAGCAGCTTGGAGGTTGGACAGGGGGCGTCTAATGAGCAGTTCTTC	CASSLEVGQGASNEQFF
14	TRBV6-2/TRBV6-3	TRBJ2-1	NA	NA	TGTGCCAGCAGTACCCCCCGGGACTACAATGAGCAGTTCTTC	CASSTPRDYNEQFF
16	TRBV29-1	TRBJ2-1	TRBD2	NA	TGCAGCGTTGTTCCCCTAGCGGGGGTTCCTGGGTACGAGCAGTTCTTC	CSVVPLAGVPGYEQFF
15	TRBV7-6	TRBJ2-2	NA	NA	TGTGCCAGCAGCCCGATACTACTCGGCACCGGGGAGCTGTTTTTT	CASSPILLGTGELFF
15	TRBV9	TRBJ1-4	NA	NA	TGTGCCAGCAGCGCTACAGGGTACACTAATGAAAAACTGTTTTTT	CASSATGYTNEKLFF
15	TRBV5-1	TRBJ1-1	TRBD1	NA	TGCGCCAGCACCTTCTCCCCCGACAGGGGTACTGAAGCTTTCTTT	CASTFSPDRGTEAFF
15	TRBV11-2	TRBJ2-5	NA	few	TGTGCCAGCAGCCGAGCGGTAGCGACACAAGAGACCCAGTACTTC	CASSRAVATQETQYF
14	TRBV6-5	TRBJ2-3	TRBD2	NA	TGTGCCAGCAGCGTAGCGGGGGGCACAGATACGCAGTATTTT	CASSVAGGTDTQYF
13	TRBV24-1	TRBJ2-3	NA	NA	TGTGCCACGGGGGGGGGCGCAACAGATACGCAGTATTTT	CATGGGATDTQYF
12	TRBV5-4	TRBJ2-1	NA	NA	TGTGCCAGCAGCTTAACAGGGTATGAGCAGTTCTTC	CASSLTGYEQFF
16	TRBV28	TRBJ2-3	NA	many	TGTGCCAGCAGTTTATCTAAGACTGAGGGCCCAGATACGCAGTATTTT	CASSLSKTEGPDTQYF
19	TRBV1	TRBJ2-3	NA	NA	NA	CTSSQVATGSGGRTDTQYF
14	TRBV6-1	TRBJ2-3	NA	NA	TGTGCCAGCAGTGACAGGGGCCATACAGATACGCAGTATTTT	CASSDRGHTDTQYF
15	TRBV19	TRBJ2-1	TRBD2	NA	TGTGCCAGTAGGATAGGCGGGAGCGGCTACAATGAGCAGTTCTTC	CASRIGGSGYNEQFF